Sequencing of this T cell receptor beta chain was carried out in a study of T cells after posttransplantation cyclophosphamide. Treatment was busulfan-fludarabine conditioning, a marrow graft, and cyclophosphamide on days +3 and +4. General observations from the study: Tissue-infiltrating T cells from skin or gut overlapped little with blood T cells. TRB clonality was highly associated with recipient CMV seropositivity and reactivation.

Sequencing was performed with immunoSEQ multiplex PCR; in TCRdb, only in-frame clones are kept and a portion is missing. The sample yields 1,500 to 2,000 clones, without any singletons. In its sample, this clone is medium-sized. What it recognizes is unknown. From germline, CDR1 is MGHRA and CDR2 YSYEKL. V lost 0 bases, J lost 16 bases, and 11 bases stayed unmatched. The CDR3 loop spans 14 amino acids. The chain recombines TRBV4-1 with TRBJ2-1, with 8 positions matching TRBD2. Source: PBMCs, taken 350 to 400 days after allogeneic stem cell transplant with posttransplant cyclophosphamide. The sequence was collected from a male patient between 60 and 69 years old who received an allogeneic stem cell transplant from an unrelated donor, was CMV-positive, and had acute and chronic GVHD. Some T cells may have come from the graft donor. The CDR3 sequence: CASSQEGVGRARFF. As DNA, the CDR3 is TGCGCCAGCAGCCAAGAGGGCGTCGGGAGGGCCCGATTCTTC.